Only a few counts were recorded for the clone carrying this TCR beta chain. V was clipped by 3 bases and J by 1 base; unmatched bases: 7. The CDR3 runs to 17 residues. The germline CDR1 and CDR2 sequences are SGHNT and YYREEE (reference sequence). The data are from a study of beta chain features in type 1 diabetes. Since all of the isolated RNA was reverse transcribed, expressed TCRB transcripts were what got sequenced. This table comes from immunoSEQ multiplex PCR, and its TCRdb copy is limited to in-frame clones, with some not included. The table shows 810,000 or so clones, with 15% to 20% occurring only once.

The sequenced sample was naive CD4+ T cells from blood. This clonotype was obtained from a woman aged 18-30 years in good health. V and J are TRBV5-4 and TRBJ2-3, with 11 bases matching TRBD2. The CDR3 DNA sequence: TGTGCCAGCAGCTCCGAACTAGCGGGAGTAGGCACAGATACGCAGTATTTT. Its protein product is CASSSELAGVGTDTQYF.